One sample yielded the 19 T cell receptor beta chains listed below, sequenced in a study of cytomegalovirus exposure and HLA in healthy donors. Both 60 Vbeta primers and 13 Jbeta primers went into the PCR. Libraries were prepared by immunoSEQ multiplex PCR; TCRdb keeps only in-frame clonotypes and omits some of them. In the table there are 100,000 to 150,000 clones, roughly 80% of which are singletons. The specimen sequenced was PBMCs. The receptor source for this set is a man younger than 35 in good health and CMV-seropositive.

V usage is TRBV30 and J usage is TRBJ2-5; 11 positions agree with TRBD2. The assigned J gene may be wrong: the sequence end matches TRBJ2-7 better. Looked up from germline, CDR1 is GTSNPN and CDR2 is SVGIG (reference sequence). This CDR3 contains 13 residues. CDR3 in amino acids: CAWALAGGYEQYF. DNA of the CDR3: TGTGCCTGGGCTCTAGCGGGGGGTTACGAGCAGTACTTC.

The chain joins TRBV4-2 to TRBJ2-7; tentatively, D is TRBD2 (5 bases). The CDR3 is made up of 15 amino acids. Germline values: CDR1 LGHNA, CDR2 YNFKEQ. The V end lost 0 bases, the J end lost 0 bases, and 9 bases lay between the germline ends. CDR3 sequence: CASSQEDLGSYEQYF. CDR3 bases: TGTGCCAGCAGCCAAGAGGACTTAGGCTCCTACGAGCAGTACTTC.

This CDR3 reads CASSFGQGYEQYF. The CDR3 DNA sequence: TGTGCCAGCAGCTTTGGACAGGGCTACGAGCAGTACTTC. This chain uses TRBV7-6 with TRBJ2-7, with 8 bases identical to TRBD1. After removal of 3 bases from V and 3 bases from J, the junction contained 1 base not matched to a gene. CDR3 length: 13 residues. CDR1 and CDR2 from the germline V gene are SGHVS and FNYEAQ.

The chain has TRBV10-3 and TRBJ1-6; D not resolved. Germline V CDR1 and CDR2: ENHRY, SYGVKD. V was trimmed by 2 bases and J by 7 bases, leaving 12 bases between them. The CDR3 has 15 residues. CDR3 sequence reads: CAISEGREKNSPLHF. CDR3 bases: TGTGCCATCAGTGAGGGACGGGAGAAGAATTCACCCCTCCACTTT.

The rearrangement uses TRBV23-1 and TRBJ2-1; 9 positions agree with TRBD2. TRBV23-1 qualifies as an ORF whose function is uncertain. The CDR3 length is 15 residues. Losses at the gene ends were 0 bases for V and 3 bases for J; bases not matched to a gene: 0. The CDR3 DNA reads TGCGCCAGCAGTCAATCGCGGGGGGGCTACAATGAGCAGTTCTTC. This translates into CASSQSRGGYNEQFF.

This chain links TRBV10-1 with TRBJ2-7; 12 nucleotides match TRBD1. V lost 6 bases and J lost 5; bases outside the gene matches: 5. Per the germline V gene, CDR1 is WNHNN and CDR2 is SYGVQD (reference sequence). The CDR3 is 14 amino acids. The CDR3 sequence: CASSDGTGGHEQYF. The CDR3 nucleotides read TGCGCCAGCAGCGACGGGACAGGGGGCCACGAGCAGTACTTC.

This rearrangement joins TRBV7-3 to TRBJ2-1; D unclear. The germline V gene encodes CDR1 SGHTA and CDR2 FQGTGA. This CDR3 is 14 amino acids long. V gave up 4 bases and J gave up 0 bases, with 7 bases separating them. CDR3 region: CASSSLSSYNEQFF. The CDR3 region has the DNA TGTGCCAGCAGCTCCCTTAGCTCCTACAATGAGCAGTTCTTC. The variable domain in full, completed from reference TRBV7-3 and TRBJ2-1, reads GAGVSQTPSNKVTEKGKYVELRCDPISGHTALYWYRQSLGQGPEFLIYFQGTGAADDSGLPNDRFFAVRPEGSVSTLKIQRTERGDSAVYLCASSSLSSYNEQFFGPGTRLTVL.

The V call is TRBV7-9, the J call TRBJ2-7, with 7 bases that match TRBD1. Germline V gene sequence: CDR1 SEHNR, CDR2 FQNEAQ (reference sequence). Trimming cost V 1 base and J 7 bases; bases outside gene matches: 4. This CDR3 is built from 13 residues. CDR3 region: CASSLVAGGEQYF. The DNA of the CDR3 is TGTGCCAGCAGCTTAGTGGCAGGGGGTGAGCAGTACTTC.

In its sample, this clone was seen once. The chain recombines TRBV10-3 with TRBJ2-7; D uncertain. The V end lost 8 bases, the J end lost 5 bases, and 25 bases lay between the germline ends. CDR3 length equals 16 residues. Germline V gene data show CDR1 as ENHRY and CDR2 as SYGVKD. In nucleotides, the CDR3 is TGTGCCATCGCCCCTAGTGTCGAAACCGTAAATGACGAGCAGTACTTC. As protein: CAIAPSVETVNDEQYF.

CDR3 region: CASSRDRDSYEQYF. CDR3 DNA: TGTGCCAGCTCACGGGACAGGGACTCCTACGAGCAGTACTTC. The chain joins TRBV18 to TRBJ2-7, with 9 bases lining up with TRBD1. This CDR3 comprises 14 residues. Per the germline V gene, CDR1 is KGHSH and CDR2 is LQKENI. V dropped 4 bases and J dropped 0; count of bases not matched to a gene: 1.

The J gene is TRBJ2-4, the V gene TRBV6-5, with D uncertain. V lost 10 bases and J 1 base, leaving 11 bases between the germline ends. The germline V gene has CDR1 MNHEY and CDR2 SVGAGI. The length of the CDR3 is 13 residues. The CDR3 DNA reads TGTGCCACCAACGCCGGGGCCAAAAACATTCAGTACTTC. This encodes CATNAGAKNIQYF.

This clone was picked up a small number of times. This sequence joins TRBV10-1 and TRBJ2-3, with 8 nucleotides matching TRBD2. Per germline, CDR1 WNHNN and CDR2 SYGVQD (reference sequence). The CDR3 spans 17 residues. V lost 0 bases to trimming and J lost 5 bases; unmatched junction nucleotides: 10. The CDR3 loop is CASSESIGGGQRDTQYF. The CDR3 coding sequence is TGCGCCAGCAGTGAGTCGATCGGGGGGGGCCAGAGAGATACGCAGTATTTT.

V and J are TRBV7-9 and TRBJ2-1; 11 bases match TRBD2. Germline trimming cut 2 bases from V and 14 bases from J; bases unmatched to any gene: 17. This CDR3 comprises 17 residues. Germline values: CDR1 SEHNR, CDR2 FQNEAQ (reference sequence). As DNA, the CDR3 is TGTGCCAGCAGCTTAAGCCCTTTGACTAGCGGGACGGGGCGGGAGTTCTTC. Its protein product is CASSLSPLTSGTGREFF.

V is TRBV28 and J is TRBJ2-7, with 7 bases lining up with TRBD1. This CDR3 is built from 14 residues. With V trimmed by 7 bases and J by 0 bases, 6 bases remained unmatched. Germline values: CDR1 MDHEN, CDR2 SYDVKM. CDR3 sequence: CASKIPGGSYEQYF. The CDR3 DNA sequence: TGTGCCAGCAAAATCCCAGGGGGCTCCTACGAGCAGTACTTC.

The CDR3 here is CASSPLYGGTEAFF. CDR3 nucleotides: TGTGCCAGCAGCCCGCTTTACGGGGGGACTGAAGCTTTCTTT. The gene calls are TRBV5-4 and TRBJ1-1, with a tentative D call TRBD1 (5 bases). The CDR3 totals 14 residues. Germline loops: CDR1 SGHNT, CDR2 YYREEE (reference sequence). V was clipped by 4 bases and J by 5 bases, with 15 bases between them.

The genes are TRBV10-3 and TRBJ1-2; TRBD1 matches 7 bases. The ends lost 3 bases at V and 4 bases at J; junction bases unmatched: 8. CDR3 length equals 15 residues. Per the germline V gene, CDR1 is ENHRY and CDR2 is SYGVKD. The CDR3 sequence is CAISEGGRESYGYTF. In DNA, the CDR3 is TGTGCCATCAGTGAAGGGGGCAGGGAGTCCTATGGCTACACCTTC.

With regard to this clone: One end of the junction fails to match germline, which may point to a read error. Other DNA sequences in this specimen translate into the identical CDR3. This chain uses TRBV4-1 with TRBJ2-7; 7 nucleotides align to TRBD1. Looked up from germline, CDR1 is MGHRA and CDR2 is YSYEKL. The CDR3 has 15 residues. The CDR3 here is CASSGNRGTNYEQYF. The CDR3 region has the DNA TGCGCCAGCAGCGGAAACAGGGGTACTAACTACGAGCAGTACTTT.

V is TRBV5-1 and J is TRBJ2-3, with 7 bases aligning to TRBD1. CDR3 size: 15 residues. V trimming: 0 bases; J trimming: 2 bases; junction bases outside the gene matches: 3. Germline CDR1 and CDR2: SGHRS and YFSETQ. DNA for the CDR3: TGCGCCAGCAGCTTGGAAGGGACAGACACAGATACGCAGTATTTT. Its translation: CASSLEGTDTDTQYF.

The rearrangement links TRBV5-8 to TRBJ1-5, with a possible D match to TRBD1 (5 bases). Trimming removed 2 bases at V and 3 bases at J, with 9 bases between. The CDR3 totals 14 residues. Per germline, CDR1 SGHTS and CDR2 YDEGEE. The CDR3, as DNA: TGTGCCAGCAGCTTCGGAGGGGCCAATCAGCCCCAGCATTTT. Its protein is CASSFGGANQPQHF. The variable domain in full, with the rest retrieved from reference TRBV5-8 and TRBJ1-5, is EAGVTQSPTHLIKTRGQQATLRCSPISGHTSVYWYQQALGLGLQFLLWYDEGEERNRGNFPPRFSGRQFPNYSSELNVNALELEDSALYLCASSFGGANQPQHFGDGTRLSIL.